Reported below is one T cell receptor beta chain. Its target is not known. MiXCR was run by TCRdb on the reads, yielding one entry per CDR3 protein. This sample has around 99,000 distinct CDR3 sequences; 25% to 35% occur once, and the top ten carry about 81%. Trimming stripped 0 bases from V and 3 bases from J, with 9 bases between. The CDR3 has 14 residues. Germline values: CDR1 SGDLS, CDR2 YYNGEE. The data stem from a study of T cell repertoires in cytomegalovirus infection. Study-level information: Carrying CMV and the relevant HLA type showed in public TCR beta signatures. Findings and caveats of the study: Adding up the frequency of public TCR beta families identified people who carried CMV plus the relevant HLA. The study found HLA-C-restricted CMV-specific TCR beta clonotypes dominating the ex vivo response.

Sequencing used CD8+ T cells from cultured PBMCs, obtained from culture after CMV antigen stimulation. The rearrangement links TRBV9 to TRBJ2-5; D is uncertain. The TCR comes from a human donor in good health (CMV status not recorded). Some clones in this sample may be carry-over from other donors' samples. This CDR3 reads CASSVGVKEETQYF. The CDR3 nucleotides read TGTGCCAGCAGCGTAGGCGTGAAAGAAGAGACCCAGTACTTC.